This passage covers 16 T cell receptor beta chains from one sample sequenced in a study of blood T cell repertoires in COVID-19. Sequencing used immunoSEQ multiplex PCR; TCRdb keeps in-frame clones, though not all of them. The table shows some 250,000 clones, with 88% occurring only once. Sequenced input: peripheral blood. Receptors originate from a woman in her 40s who had recovered from COVID-19.

The chain couples TRBV29-1 to TRBJ1-3; D call uncertain. Germline V gives CDR1 SQVTM, CDR2 ANQGSEA. V lost 6 bases and J lost 0, with 9 bases in between. This CDR3 is built from 13 residues. CDR3 sequence: CSVAYDSGNTIYF. CDR3 nucleotide sequence: TGCAGCGTAGCCTATGACTCTGGAAACACCATATATTTT.

This clone was counted a single time. The V gene is TRBV6-6, the J gene TRBJ1-6, with TRBD1 matching over 7 bases. This CDR3 comprises 13 residues. Per the germline V gene, CDR1 is MNHNY and CDR2 is SVGAGI (reference sequence). With 11 bases clipped from V and 6 bases from J, the junction kept 7 bases outside the gene matches. The CDR3 coding sequence is TGTGCCGTTCACAGGGGACTTAATTCACCCCTCCACTTT. This encodes CAVHRGLNSPLHF.

J is TRBJ1-5 and V is TRBV27, with 12 bases that match TRBD1. Trimming at V came to 5 bases and at J to 6 bases, leaving 5 bases not matched to a gene. This CDR3 contains 15 residues. Looked up from germline, CDR1 is MNHEY and CDR2 is SMNVEV (reference sequence). The CDR3 here is CASSRDRGLGQPQHF. CDR3 DNA: TGTGCCAGCAGTCGGGACAGGGGGCTGGGTCAGCCCCAGCATTTT.

The chain uses TRBV19 and TRBJ1-1; D is possibly TRBD1 (5 bases). The length of the CDR3 is 15 residues. Germline CDR1 and CDR2: LNHDA and SQIVND (reference sequence). The ends were cut back, 3 bases at V and 4 bases at J, with 15 bases in the middle. The CDR3: CASSIPWGLTTEAFF. The DNA of the CDR3 is TGTGCCAGTAGTATCCCATGGGGCCTGACCACTGAAGCTTTCTTT.

The chain's CDR3 is CAIRGAGGSYEQYF. The CDR3 nucleotides are TGTGCCATCAGGGGAGCGGGAGGATCCTACGAGCAGTACTTC. This chain links TRBV10-3 with TRBJ2-7, with TRBD2 matching over 9 bases. CDR1 and CDR2 from the germline V gene are ENHRY and SYGVKD. Unmatched junction bases numbered 4, after V lost 6 bases and J lost 1 base. This CDR3 spans 14 amino acids.

The rearrangement uses TRBV28 and TRBJ1-4; a weak D match, TRBD1 (5 bases). Germline V gives CDR1 MDHEN, CDR2 SYDVKM. Trimming pared 10 bases from V and 0 bases from J, leaving 15 bases between. There are 15 residues in the CDR3. This CDR3 is CATEYQGATNEKLFF. The CDR3 nucleotides are TGTGCCACCGAGTACCAGGGCGCAACTAATGAAAAACTGTTTTTT.

The chain employs TRBV4-3 and TRBJ2-2; 9 bases align to TRBD1. Germline CDR1 LGHNA, CDR2 YSLEER. V shed 4 bases, J shed 3 bases, and the junction held 3 bases outside the gene matches. The CDR3 covers 15 residues. This chain's CDR3 is CASSRGQGYTGELFF. Written as DNA, the CDR3 is TGCGCCAGCAGCCGCGGACAGGGGTACACCGGGGAGCTGTTTTTT.

The V gene is TRBV4-1, the J gene TRBJ2-1; 7 bases are a match to TRBD1. The CDR3 runs 13 residues. The J segment lost 10 bases and the V segment lost 6 bases, leaving 9 bases of the junction unmatched. Germline V gene sequence: CDR1 MGHRA, CDR2 YSYEKL. This chain's CDR3 is CASRGVGTEEQFF. The CDR3 DNA reads as TGCGCCAGCAGGGGGGTAGGGACAGAAGAGCAGTTCTTC.

The chain is built from TRBV11-2 and TRBJ2-3; D is ambiguous. Germline V gives CDR1 SGHAT, CDR2 FQNNGV. The CDR3 is 16 amino acids. V lost 2 bases and J lost 5, with 17 bases in between. The CDR3 sequence is CASSLLDWAPQDTQYF. For the CDR3, the DNA is TGTGCCAGCAGCTTATTAGATTGGGCCCCCCAAGATACGCAGTATTTT.

The chain uses TRBV2 and TRBJ2-2; 7 nucleotides align to TRBD2. Per germline, CDR1 SNHLY and CDR2 FYNNEI. This CDR3 comprises 14 residues. V gave up 7 bases and J gave up 1 base; unmatched junction bases: 3. CDR3 protein: CASMREGNTGELFF. CDR3 nucleotide sequence: TGTGCCAGCATGAGGGAGGGGAACACCGGGGAGCTGTTTTTT.

The chain links TRBV7-2 to TRBJ2-3; D is undetermined. There are 14 residues in the CDR3. V was shortened by 5 bases and J by 0 bases, with 9 bases between the two germline ends. Per the germline V gene, CDR1 is SGHTA and CDR2 is FQGNSA. This CDR3 reads CASSRWASTDTQYF. CDR3 DNA sequence: TGTGCCAGCAGCCGGTGGGCCAGCACAGATACGCAGTATTTT.

J is TRBJ1-1 and V is TRBV2; 9 positions agree with TRBD1. CDR3 size: 15 residues. V shed 4 bases, J shed 4 bases, and the junction held 7 bases outside the gene matches. Germline V gene sequence: CDR1 SNHLY, CDR2 FYNNEI. This CDR3 reads CASSGDRVGGTEAFF. CDR3 DNA: TGTGCCAGCAGTGGGGACAGGGTTGGGGGCACTGAAGCTTTCTTT.

The CDR3 DNA follows: TGCGCCAGCAGCCAAGAGGGGGGGGCAGCCTATGGCTACACCTTC. This gives the protein CASSQEGGAAYGYTF. The rearrangement links TRBV4-3 to TRBJ1-2; TRBD1 might be the D (6 bases). The CDR3 length is 15 residues. V gave up 0 bases and J gave up 4 bases, with 12 bases separating them. Germline V gene lookup returns CDR1 LGHNA and CDR2 YSLEER.

This chain joins TRBV18 and TRBJ2-3, with D tentatively TRBD1 (6 bases). The germline CDR1 and CDR2 sequences are KGHSH and LQKENI. The CDR3 sequence is 16 residues long. The V end was cut by 3 bases, the J end by 1 base, with 14 bases between. The CDR3 loop is CASSPWNRVGTDTQYF. CDR3 nucleotide sequence: TGTGCCAGCTCACCTTGGAACAGGGTTGGCACAGATACGCAGTATTTT.

The chain recombines TRBV7-9 with TRBJ2-2, with TRBD2 as a possible D gene (6 bases). Germline assignment: CDR1 SEHNR and CDR2 FQNEAQ (reference sequence). V shed 5 bases and J shed 4 bases, with 26 bases lying between them. The CDR3 loop spans 19 amino acids. The CDR3 sequence is CASSPRAAGPLLVTGELFF. The CDR3 bases are TGTGCCAGCAGCCCCCGGGCCGCGGGGCCACTTCTCGTCACCGGGGAGCTGTTTTTT. Supplemented by reference TRBV7-9 and TRBJ2-2, the full variable domain reads DTGVSQNPRHKITKRGQNVTFRCDPISEHNRLYWYRQTLGQGPEFLTYFQNEAQLEKSRLLSDRFSAERPKGSFSTLEIQRTEQGDSAMYLCASSPRAAGPLLVTGELFFGEGSRLTVL.

This chain uses TRBV29-1 with TRBJ2-3, with 10 bases identical to TRBD1. The CDR3 has 16 residues. Germline CDR1 is SQVTM and CDR2 is ANQGSEA. The V gene end was trimmed by 4 bases and the J gene end by 0 bases; junction bases not matched to a gene: 7. CDR3 amino acids: CSVGGRDRGSTDTQYF. Here the CDR3 DNA reads TGCAGCGTTGGAGGTAGGGACAGGGGAAGCACAGATACGCAGTATTTT.